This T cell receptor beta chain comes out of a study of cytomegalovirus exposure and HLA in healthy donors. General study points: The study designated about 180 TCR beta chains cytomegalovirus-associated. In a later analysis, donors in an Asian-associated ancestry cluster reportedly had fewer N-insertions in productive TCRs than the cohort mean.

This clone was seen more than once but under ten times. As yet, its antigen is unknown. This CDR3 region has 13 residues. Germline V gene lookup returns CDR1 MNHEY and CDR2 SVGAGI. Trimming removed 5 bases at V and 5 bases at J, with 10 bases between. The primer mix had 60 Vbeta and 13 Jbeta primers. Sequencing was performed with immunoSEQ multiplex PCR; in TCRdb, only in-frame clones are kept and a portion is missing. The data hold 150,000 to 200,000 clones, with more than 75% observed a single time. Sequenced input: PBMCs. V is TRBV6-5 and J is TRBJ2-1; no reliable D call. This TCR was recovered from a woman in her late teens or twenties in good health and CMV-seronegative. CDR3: CASSTPTHNEQFF. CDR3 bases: TGTGCCAGCAGTACCCCCACACACAATGAGCAGTTCTTC.